The 18 T cell receptor beta chains below come from one sample, sequenced in a study of CD8+ T cells in alopecia areata. Following extraction, RNA underwent reverse transcription to cDNA, which served as the sequencing template. Assay: immunoSEQ multiplex PCR; the TCRdb copy retains only in-frame clones and omits some. The data contain about 180,000 clones, around 60% of them singletons. The material was CD4+ T cells sorted from blood, obtained at week 0. The receptors shown here come from a human donor with alopecia areata.

The chain couples TRBV29-1 to TRBJ2-3; TRBD1 might be the D (6 bases). The germline V gene has CDR1 SQVTM and CDR2 ANQGSEA. CDR3 length: 11 amino acids. The V gene lost 7 bases and the J gene lost 1 base, with 6 bases spanning the gap. In DNA, the CDR3 is TGCAGCGGGACAGGCACAGATACGCAGTATTTT. As protein: CSGTGTDTQYF.

V gene TRBV14 combines with J gene TRBJ1-1; 7 nucleotides match TRBD1. CDR1 is SGHDN and CDR2 is FVKESK in the germline V gene. V lost 0 bases, J lost 4 bases, and 8 bases stayed unmatched. This CDR3 comprises 16 residues. Here the CDR3 DNA reads TGTGCCAGCAGCCAAGAACCCCCCAGGGGGTTCACTGAAGCTTTCTTT. It codes for CASSQEPPRGFTEAFF.

In its sample, this clone was seen a few times. The V gene is TRBV11-1, the J gene TRBJ2-5, with D possibly matching TRBD1 (5 bases). The V end lost 3 bases, the J end lost 5 bases, and 19 bases lay between the germline ends. This CDR3 is 16 amino acids long. Germline V gene lookup returns CDR1 SGHAT and CDR2 FQDESV (reference sequence). The CDR3, as DNA: TGTGCCAGCAGCTTGCGAGGTAGCAGGGATCGGGAGACCCAGTACTTC. Protein product: CASSLRGSRDRETQYF.

The genes are TRBV25-1 and TRBJ1-2, with a tentative D call TRBD1 (5 bases). Germline CDR1 and CDR2: MGHDK and SYGVNS. CDR3 size: 15 residues. Trimming cost V 3 bases and J 0 bases, with 11 bases left between them. CDR3 in amino acids: CASSDPDRANYGYTF. Written as DNA, the CDR3 is TGTGCCAGCAGTGACCCCGACAGAGCTAACTATGGCTACACCTTC.

The V gene is TRBV19, the J gene TRBJ1-1, with TRBD1 identical over 11 bases. CDR3 length: 14 residues. The J segment lost 4 bases and the V segment lost 5 bases, leaving 3 bases of the junction unmatched. Germline V gene sequence: CDR1 LNHDA, CDR2 SQIVND (reference sequence). CDR3: CASSWGTGGTEAFF. The CDR3, as DNA: TGTGCCAGTAGTTGGGGGACAGGGGGCACTGAAGCTTTCTTT.

The chain uses TRBV30 and TRBJ1-3; D not resolved. The CDR3 is 11 residues long. Between the trimmed V and J ends, which lost 4 bases and 7 bases, there was a span of 8 bases. The germline gives CDR1 GTSNPN, CDR2 SVGIG (reference sequence). This chain's CDR3 is CAWIGINTIYF. For the CDR3, the DNA is TGTGCCTGGATAGGGATCAACACCATATATTTT.

V is TRBV29-1 and J is TRBJ1-1, with 7 nucleotides matching TRBD1. Germline V gives CDR1 SQVTM, CDR2 ANQGSEA. The CDR3 has 13 amino acids. The ends lost 5 bases at V and 1 base at J; junction bases unmatched: 4. CDR3 region: CSVFRQGNTEAFF. In nucleotides, the CDR3 is TGCAGCGTTTTCAGACAGGGGAACACTGAAGCTTTCTTT.

There are many counts of this clone. V is TRBV11-3 and J is TRBJ2-1; the D is unclear. Germline CDR1 is SGHNT and CDR2 is YENEEA. The CDR3 extends over 14 amino acids. The V and J ends lost 1 base and 6 bases respectively, with 10 bases between them. CDR3 sequence: CASSLGRMSNEQFF. The DNA of the CDR3 is TGTGCCAGCAGCTTAGGTAGAATGAGCAATGAGCAGTTCTTC.

The rearrangement uses TRBV5-6 and TRBJ1-2; 7 positions agree with TRBD1. The CDR3 consists of 14 residues. The V gene's germline CDR1 is SGHDT and CDR2 YYEEEE. V lost 0 bases to trimming and J lost 4 bases; unmatched junction nucleotides: 3. CDR3 nucleotides: TGTGCCAGCAGCTTGGGGACAGGACGCTATGGCTACACCTTC. Amino acid sequence: CASSLGTGRYGYTF. Based on the CDR3 plus reference TRBV5-6 and TRBJ1-2, the full variable domain is DAGVTQSPTHLIKTRGQQVTLRCSPKSGHDTVSWYQQALGQGPQFIFQYYEEEERQRGNFPDRFSGHQFPNYSSELNVNALLLGDSALYLCASSLGTGRYGYTFGSGTRLTVV.

V usage is TRBV30 and J usage is TRBJ2-7, with D possibly being TRBD1 (5 bases). Between the trimmed V and J ends, which lost 5 bases and 4 bases, there was a span of 18 bases. There are 14 residues in the CDR3. Germline lookup yields CDR1 GTSNPN and CDR2 SVGIG (reference sequence). The CDR3 loop reads CAWDLGIRGYEQYF. The CDR3, as DNA: TGTGCCTGGGACCTTGGTATAAGGGGATACGAGCAGTACTTC.

The chain combines TRBV30 with TRBJ1-2; 9 bases align to TRBD1. Germline CDR1 and CDR2: GTSNPN and SVGIG (reference sequence). J gave up 8 bases and V 2 bases, and 6 bases lay outside the gene matches. CDR3 size: 13 residues. For the CDR3, the DNA is TGTGCCTGGAGTCGGGACAGGGTAGAGGGCTACACCTTC. This translates into CAWSRDRVEGYTF.

The chain joins TRBV6-1 to TRBJ1-3; D is unclear. CDR1 MNHNS and CDR2 SASEGT come from the germline V gene. The V gene lost 3 bases and the J gene lost 0 bases, with 6 bases spanning the gap. The CDR3 covers 14 residues. The CDR3 protein is CASSEDISGNTIYF. DNA for the CDR3: TGTGCCAGCAGTGAGGATATCTCTGGAAACACCATATATTTT.

The chain couples TRBV6-6 to TRBJ1-5, with a possible D match to TRBD1 (5 bases). This CDR3 has 13 residues. V was shortened by 5 bases and J by 3 bases, with 8 bases between the two germline ends. CDR1 and CDR2 from the germline V gene are MNHNY and SVGAGI (reference sequence). The CDR3: CASSQGSNQPQHF. In nucleotides, the CDR3 is TGTGCCAGCAGTCAGGGTTCCAATCAGCCCCAGCATTTT.

The J gene is TRBJ1-2, the V gene TRBV5-6, with a tentative D call TRBD1 (6 bases). Germline assignment: CDR1 SGHDT and CDR2 YYEEEE. The CDR3 is 14 residues long. Trimming shortened V by 2 bases and J by 3 bases, and 11 bases separated the two germline ends. The CDR3 region has the DNA TGTGCCAGCAGCTTTTACAGGGTCTACTATGGCTACACCTTC. Its translation: CASSFYRVYYGYTF. The full variable domain, with the rest looked up from reference TRBV5-6 and TRBJ1-2, is DAGVTQSPTHLIKTRGQQVTLRCSPKSGHDTVSWYQQALGQGPQFIFQYYEEEERQRGNFPDRFSGHQFPNYSSELNVNALLLGDSALYLCASSFYRVYYGYTFGSGTRLTVV.

The chain combines TRBV6-5 with TRBJ1-3; unclear D gene. Germline V gene sequence: CDR1 MNHEY, CDR2 SVGAGI. This CDR3 spans 13 amino acids. V lost 7 bases and J lost 0, with 7 bases in between. As DNA, the CDR3 is TGTGCCAGCACCCACCCCTCTGGAAACACCATATATTTT. Its protein is CASTHPSGNTIYF.

The chain recombines TRBV30 with TRBJ1-2; a weak D match, TRBD1 (6 bases). The CDR3 is 15 amino acids. Germline CDR1 is GTSNPN and CDR2 is SVGIG (reference sequence). Deletions cut 0 bases from V and 2 bases from J, with 13 bases between. For the CDR3, the DNA is TGTGCCTGGAGTGTCCTGGAACAGGGAAACTATGGCTACACCTTC. It translates to CAWSVLEQGNYGYTF.

The V gene is TRBV14, the J gene TRBJ2-1; 8 nucleotides match TRBD2. This CDR3 is built from 16 residues. From germline, CDR1 is SGHDN and CDR2 FVKESK. Germline trimming cut 5 bases from V and 5 bases from J; bases unmatched to any gene: 11. The CDR3 loop reads CASSSYGGAPDNEQFF. The DNA of the CDR3 is TGTGCCAGCAGCTCCTACGGGGGGGCCCCTGACAATGAGCAGTTCTTC.

This chain uses TRBV5-1 with TRBJ1-4, with 10 bases aligning to TRBD1. The CDR3 sequence is 14 residues long. Germline CDR1 is SGHRS and CDR2 is YFSETQ. V dropped 3 bases and J dropped 8; count of bases not matched to a gene: 4. The CDR3 is CASSSGQGGEKLFF. CDR3 sequence (DNA): TGCGCCAGCAGCTCCGGACAGGGGGGCGAAAAACTGTTTTTT.